This TCR beta chain appears in the sequencing data of a study of CD4 and CD8 cells across lung adenocarcinoma regions. One entry per CDR3 protein, called by TCRdb with MiXCR from the PCR reads. The sample yields around 20,000 distinct CDR3 sequences, about half seen once. Samples came from patients with localized non-small cell lung adenocarcinoma. The sample holds many counts of this clonotype. The sequenced sample consisted of CD4+ T cells from the margin of a lung tumor. This sequence was found in a male donor with lung adenocarcinoma. The CD4 and CD8 labels of this study may be unreliable.

CDR3 amino acids: CASSYPGGGRETQYF. As DNA, the CDR3 is TGTGCCAGCAGTTACCCGGGGGGGGGTCGGGAGACCCAGTACTTC. This rearrangement joins TRBV6-6 to TRBJ2-1, with 8 bases matching TRBD2. The J call may be in error: the DNA end matches TRBJ2-5 better. The CDR3 extends over 15 amino acids. Germline values: CDR1 MNHNY, CDR2 SVGAGI (reference sequence).